The present entry profiles one T cell receptor (beta chain) with its context. The sample originates from a study of blood T cell repertoires in COVID-19. Looking at the study overall: Samples taken during acute and convalescent COVID-19 were collected in the United States, Italy and Spain. In each case, the material was cDNA or gDNA derived from T cells, B-cell-depleted T cells, or PBMCs.

V was trimmed by 1 base and J by 0 bases, leaving 12 bases between them. The CDR3 covers 16 residues. From germline, CDR1 is SGHVS and CDR2 FNYEAQ. The authors' processing: Using reference gene primer amplification, nucleated cell counts were estimated. TCRdb's copy holds only in-frame clones and misses some; the assay was immunoSEQ multiplex PCR. The DNA was the basis for D and trimming; V, J and clone size are from that table. The data contain around 75,000 clones, 70% to 90% of them singletons. The sample was peripheral blood. This chain links TRBV7-6 with TRBJ1-1; tentatively, D is TRBD1 (6 bases). This clonotype originated in a man in his 70s with active COVID-19. CDR3 nucleotides: TGTGCCAGCAGCTTAGAACAGGGCGGGTTGAACACTGAAGCTTTCTTT. It is translated as CASSLEQGGLNTEAFF.